This paragraph covers one T cell receptor (beta chain) sequence. This specimen belongs to a study of OX40 agonist ivuxolimab in advanced cancers. Generated by immunoSEQ multiplex PCR, the TCRdb table keeps only in-frame clones and is missing some. The sample yields roughly 50,000 clones, 90% to 95% seen once. CDR1 MNHNY and CDR2 SVGAGI come from the germline V gene (reference sequence). Trimming pared 6 bases from V and 6 bases from J, leaving 14 bases between. The CDR3 covers 13 residues. This specimen consisted of CD4+ or CD8+ T cells sorted from blood, obtained in a trial of the OX40 agonist ivuxolimab. The clonotype was recovered from an adult with an advanced solid tumor such as melanoma, head and neck, liver or kidney cancer. The chain has TRBV6-6 and TRBJ2-5; D is perhaps TRBD1 or TRBD2 (6 bases each). CDR3 sequence (DNA): TGTGCCAGCAGGGGGGGCAGGGAAAAGACCCAGTACTTC. Translation gives CASRGGREKTQYF.